This T cell receptor (beta chain) was captured in a study of shared clonotypes between healthy human individuals (dated by TCRdb to about 2020). General notes on the study: Three men and a couple of women, aged 18 to 49 years, made up the cohort. For each donor, three plates each were used for CD4 naive and CD4 memory, two plates were used for CD8 naive, and one plate was used for CD8 memory. The study deeply sequenced blood TCR repertoires of five healthy adults to estimate repertoire size and the extent of clonotype sharing between individuals. To increase sequencing depth and limit assay-specific biases, TCR repertoire library preparation and sequencing were carried out by different laboratories using diverse techniques. Leukapheresis yielded between about 0.9 and 9 billion PBMCs per donor. The study at large found these results: Naive subsets generally had larger estimated clonotype richness than memory subsets did. About 4.5% of naive CD4, 3.5% of naive CD8, roughly 2.4% of memory CD4, and around 0.4% of memory CD8 clonotypes were shared across several donors. The genetic and exposure-history diversity represented was limited by the small number of donors. Higher generation probabilities were observed for clonotypes shared by all four sorted-subset donors than for non-shared clonotypes. Pairwise subsampling indicated that sequencing depth was expected to affect the degree of clonotype sharing among donors. Even with the large sequencing depth, rarefaction of the sorted-subset datasets indicated that sequencing was incomplete. Only blood was sampled, and tissue TCR repertoires likely differ from those in blood.

Concerning this clone itself: The target of this receptor is not known. Base qualities are not provided; no much larger clone lies one nucleotide away.

Using the deep immunoSEQ assay, TCR CDR3 regions were amplified from genomic DNA by multiplex PCR. Extracted genomic DNA from each cell subset was distributed evenly across all wells of several immunoSEQ 96-well plates, and each plate was treated as a replicate. For sorted subsets, each replicate PCR was loaded with roughly 200 ng genomic DNA, equivalent to approximately 33,000 T cell genomes. Purified libraries were quantified with a Qubit 3.0 fluorometer, sized on a Bioanalyzer 2100, and re-quantified with the KAPA Library Quantification kit. Every immunoSEQ 96-well plate was sequenced on a dedicated single-read 150-cycle Illumina NextSeq 550 flow cell. The authors processed their data as follows. Because the immunoSEQ output included only junctional sequences and no quality scores, the filtering could not be the same as the filtering used for full-length reads. To assign V/J genes and CDR3, sequences were annotated using PyIR, a Python wrapper for IgBLAST v1.9, with IMGT germline references. Reads were removed for weak V/J assignments (E-value above 1e-6), missing CDR3, stop codons, out-of-frame junctions, or ambiguous translated residues. A V3J clonotype was defined by an identical inferred V gene, J gene, and CDR3 amino acid sequence. The percentage overlap between two repertoires was calculated by dividing the number of shared unique clonotypes by the size of the smaller repertoire. Repertoire richness was assessed with RTK rarefaction, the Chao1 estimator, and Recon v2.1 estimates of unobserved clonotypes. OLGA was used to compute generation probabilities for all TCRbeta clonotypes that the gDNA method yielded from a handful of donors. Here the immuneACCESS table is served through TCRdb, limited to in-frame sequences with V and J called. Missing clones are a known gap in these copies; in checked studies unresolved V genes cover under half, and the rest lacks a known reason. V and J calls and clone size come straight from that table; D and trimming were deduced from the DNA. Across this sample there are over a million clones, with 70% to 80% seen only once. Jointly, the top ten make up around 1.5% of the sample.

The donors were healthy, HIV-negative adults with no recently reported acute infections or vaccinations. All donors were Caucasian adults living in Nashville, Tennessee, USA. CD4+ T cells were enriched by magnetic negative selection, after which naive cells were positively selected on CD45RA and the negative fraction was taken as the memory subset. After blood collection by leukapheresis, PBMCs were isolated using Ficoll-Histopaque density gradient centrifugation and then cryopreserved in the vapor phase of liquid nitrogen. Analytical flow cytometry was used to check the purity and quantity of each magnetically sorted T cell population. Each sorted fraction had its genomic DNA isolated and then quantified by UV absorbance on a Nanodrop 2000c. From a lookup of the germline V gene, CDR1 and CDR2 are SGHTA and FQGTGA. The trim is 5 bases for V and 1 base for J, with a gap of 9 bases between the germline ends. From the cysteine up to the phenylalanine, the CDR3 has a length of 13 residues. Left in the record is the CDR3 DNA by itself, 39 bases read in frame from the first base.

The TCR comes from a man younger than 30 in good health. Sample: memory CD4+ T cells sorted from blood. This specimen's cell subset or site label, interpreted: CD45RA-negative fraction. The chain links TRBV7-3 with TRBJ2-7; the D gene lacks a confident call. The CDR3 amino acid sequence is: CASSARASYEQYF. The sequenced DNA: TGTGCCAGCAGCGCAAGGGCGTCCTACGAGCAGTACTTC. With the portions outside the CDR3 filled from the reference TRBV7-3 and TRBJ2-7 genes, the complete variable region becomes GAGVSQTPSNKVTEKGKYVELRCDPISGHTALYWYRQSLGQGPEFLIYFQGTGAADDSGLPNDRFFAVRPEGSVSTLKIQRTERGDSAVYLCASSARASYEQYFGPGTRLTVT.